The rows below give T cell receptor beta chains drawn from one sample of a study of blood T cell repertoires in COVID-19. Clones were read by immunoSEQ multiplex PCR, and TCRdb kept only the in-frame ones, dropping some. Of some 250,000 clones in the sample, around 90% were seen once. The sequencing sample was made of PBMCs or T cells enriched from blood (not recorded which). These TCRs come from a woman between 40 and 55 years old with acute COVID-19. Each CDR3 is given with its conserved first and last residue. A D gene is named only where the DNA matches it firmly. Clone size is given for some rows only: seen once, a few or many times, or a class if the clone is expanded.

CDR3: CASSLGRGPILSYNEQFF
DNA: TGTGCCAGCAGCTTAGGGCGGGGTCCCATCCTCTCCTACAATGAGCAGTTCTTC
size: -
J: TRBJ2-1
V: TRBV11-3
D: -

CDR3: CASSQPSGSSVGELFF
DNA: TGTGCCAGCAGCCAACCTAGCGGGAGTTCGGTCGGGGAGCTGTTTTTT
size: -
J: TRBJ2-2
V: TRBV3-1/TRBV3-2
D: TRBD2

CDR3: CASRTLEGTRGTGELFF
DNA: TGCGCCAGCAGAACCTTAGAGGGGACTAGGGGGACCGGGGAGCTGTTTTTT
size: -
J: TRBJ2-2
V: TRBV5-1
D: TRBD2

CDR3: CASSPRLAGLADTQYF
DNA: TGTGCCAGCAGCCCCCGACTAGCGGGGTTGGCAGATACGCAGTATTTT
size: -
J: TRBJ2-3
V: TRBV7-9
D: TRBD2

CDR3: CATSDPSRGRGYTF
DNA: TGTGCCACCAGTGACCCGTCGCGGGGGCGAGGCTACACCTTC
size: -
J: TRBJ1-2
V: TRBV24-1
D: -

CDR3: CASSSGTLGEKLFF
DNA: TGTGCCAGCAGCTCCGGGACACTGGGTGAAAAACTGTTTTTT
size: few
J: TRBJ1-4
V: TRBV28
D: -

CDR3: CASSSTSLDTQYF
DNA: TGTGCCAGCAGCTCGACTAGTTTGGATACGCAGTATTTT
size: -
J: TRBJ2-3
V: TRBV7-2
D: -

CDR3: CASRDSGGETQYF
DNA: TGTGCCAGCAGGGATAGCGGGGGGGAGACCCAGTACTTC
size: -
J: TRBJ2-5
V: TRBV2
D: TRBD2

CDR3: CASSVFGQIYGYTF
DNA: TGTGCCAGCAGCGTCTTTGGGCAGATCTATGGCTACACCTTC
size: -
J: TRBJ1-2
V: TRBV7-2
D: -

CDR3: CASSISGSRGEQFF
DNA: TGTGCCAGCAGCATAAGCGGGAGTCGGGGTGAGCAGTTCTTC
size: -
J: TRBJ2-1
V: TRBV9
D: TRBD2

CDR3: CASSDSRQGRNGYTF
DNA: TGTGCCAGCAGTGACTCTAGACAGGGGCGGAATGGCTACACCTTC
size: -
J: TRBJ1-2
V: TRBV6-4
D: TRBD1

CDR3: CASSLSPGQRTSPLHF
DNA: TGCGCCAGCAGCCTTTCCCCGGGACAGAGGACCTCACCCCTCCACTTT
size: -
J: TRBJ1-6
V: TRBV5-1
D: TRBD1

CDR3: CASSLAATNEKLFF
DNA: TGTGCCAGCAGCCTGGCAGCAACTAATGAAAAACTGTTTTTT
size: -
J: TRBJ1-4
V: TRBV3-1/TRBV3-2
D: -

CDR3: CASAEDMNTEAFF
DNA: TGTGCCAGCGCCGAGGATATGAACACTGAAGCTTTCTTT
size: -
J: TRBJ1-1
V: TRBV5-6
D: -